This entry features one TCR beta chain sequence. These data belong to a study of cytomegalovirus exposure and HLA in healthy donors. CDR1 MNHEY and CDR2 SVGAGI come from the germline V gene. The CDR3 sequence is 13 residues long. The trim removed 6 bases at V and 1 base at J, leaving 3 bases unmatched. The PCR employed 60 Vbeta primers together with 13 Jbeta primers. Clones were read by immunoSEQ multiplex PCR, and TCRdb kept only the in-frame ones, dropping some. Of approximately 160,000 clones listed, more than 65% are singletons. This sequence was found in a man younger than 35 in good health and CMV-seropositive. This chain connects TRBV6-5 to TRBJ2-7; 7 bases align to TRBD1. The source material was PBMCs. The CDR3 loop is CASRMGQSYEQYF. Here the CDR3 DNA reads TGTGCCAGCAGAATGGGACAGTCCTACGAGCAGTACTTC.